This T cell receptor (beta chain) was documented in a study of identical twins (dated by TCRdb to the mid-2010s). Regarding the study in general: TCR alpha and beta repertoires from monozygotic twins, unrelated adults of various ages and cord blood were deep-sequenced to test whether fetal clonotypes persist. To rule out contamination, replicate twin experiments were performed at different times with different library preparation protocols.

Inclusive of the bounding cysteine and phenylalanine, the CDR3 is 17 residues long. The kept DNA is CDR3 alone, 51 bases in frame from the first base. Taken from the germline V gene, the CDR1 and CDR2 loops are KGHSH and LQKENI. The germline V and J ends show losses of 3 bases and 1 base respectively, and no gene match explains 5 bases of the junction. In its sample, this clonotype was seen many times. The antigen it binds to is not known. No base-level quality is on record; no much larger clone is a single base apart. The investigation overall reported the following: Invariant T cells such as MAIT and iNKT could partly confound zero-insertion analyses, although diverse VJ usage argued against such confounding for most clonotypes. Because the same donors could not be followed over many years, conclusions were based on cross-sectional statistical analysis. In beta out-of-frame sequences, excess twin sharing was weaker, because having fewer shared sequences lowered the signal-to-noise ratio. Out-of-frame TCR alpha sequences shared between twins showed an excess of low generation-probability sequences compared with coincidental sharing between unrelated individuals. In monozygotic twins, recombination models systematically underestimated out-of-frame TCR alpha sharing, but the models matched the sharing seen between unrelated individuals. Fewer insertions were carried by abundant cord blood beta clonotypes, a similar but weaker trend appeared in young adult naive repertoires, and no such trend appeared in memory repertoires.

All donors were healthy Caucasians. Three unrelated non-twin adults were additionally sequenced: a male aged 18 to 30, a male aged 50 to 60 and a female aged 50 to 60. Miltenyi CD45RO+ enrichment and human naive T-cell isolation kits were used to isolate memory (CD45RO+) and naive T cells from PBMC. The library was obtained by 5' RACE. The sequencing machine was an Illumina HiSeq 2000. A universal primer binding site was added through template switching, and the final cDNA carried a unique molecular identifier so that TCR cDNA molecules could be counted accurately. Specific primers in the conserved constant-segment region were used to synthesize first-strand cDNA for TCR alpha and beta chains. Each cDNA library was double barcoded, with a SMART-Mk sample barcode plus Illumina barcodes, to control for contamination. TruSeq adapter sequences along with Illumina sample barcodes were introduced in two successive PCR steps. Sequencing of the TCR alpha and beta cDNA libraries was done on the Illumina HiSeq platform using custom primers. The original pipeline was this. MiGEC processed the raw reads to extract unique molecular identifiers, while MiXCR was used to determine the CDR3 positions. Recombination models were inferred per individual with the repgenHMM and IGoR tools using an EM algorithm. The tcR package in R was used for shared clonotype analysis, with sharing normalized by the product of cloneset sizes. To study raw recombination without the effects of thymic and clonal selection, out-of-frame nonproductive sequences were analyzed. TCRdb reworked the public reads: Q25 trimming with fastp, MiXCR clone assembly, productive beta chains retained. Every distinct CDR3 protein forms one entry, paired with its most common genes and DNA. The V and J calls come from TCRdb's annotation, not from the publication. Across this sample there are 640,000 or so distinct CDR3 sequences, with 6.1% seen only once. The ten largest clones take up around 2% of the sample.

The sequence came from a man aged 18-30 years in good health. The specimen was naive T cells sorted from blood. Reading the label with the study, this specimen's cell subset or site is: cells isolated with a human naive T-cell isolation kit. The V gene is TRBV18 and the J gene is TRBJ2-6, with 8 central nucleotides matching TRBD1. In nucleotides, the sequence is TGTGCCAGCTCACCGACAGGGGAAAAATCTGGGGCCAACGTCCTGACTTTC. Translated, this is CASSPTGEKSGANVLTF.